This T cell receptor (beta chain) was retrieved from a study of shared clonotypes between healthy human individuals. Positively selected for CCR7, the CD45RO-negative cells used as naive CD8 cells excluded terminally differentiated effector memory CD45RA+ cells. Sequenced by immunoSEQ multiplex PCR; TCRdb stores in-frame clones only, minus some. The sample carries 500,000 to 700,000 clones, 85% to 95% recorded once. This clone was seen once. The V gene's germline CDR1 is MGHRA and CDR2 YSYEKL. This CDR3 has 15 amino acids. Trimming took 1 base from V and 5 from J; bases not matched to a gene: 6. The chain is built from TRBV4-1 and TRBJ2-5; the match to TRBD1 covers 8 bases. Sequencing input: naive CD8+ T cells sorted from blood. This receptor was identified in a woman aged 25 to 45 in good health. Here the CDR3 reads CASSQVATGVETQYF. CDR3 DNA sequence: TGCGCCAGCAGCCAAGTTGCGACAGGGGTGGAGACCCAGTACTTC.